Listed below are T cell receptor beta chains from one sample, sequenced in a study of control samples from healthy donors and cancer patients. Profiling relied on immunoSEQ multiplex PCR, and the TCRdb table lists in-frame clones only, not all of them. The data contain around 70,000 clones, approximately 86% of them singletons. Sequences were obtained from blood. The receptor source for this set is a man in his 60s in good health. CDR3s include the opening cysteine and the closing phenylalanine or tryptophan. Each record gives: CDR3 length, V gene, D gene, J gene, clone size, CDR3 protein, CDR3 DNA. The D gene is left open where the match is weak. Expanded clones are given a class, and other clones once, few, many or no size at all.

len: 20; v_gene: TRBV18; d_gene: NA; j_gene: TRBJ2-5; abundance: NA; CDR3aa: CASSPLTGGADRRKRETQYF; CDR3nt: TGTGCCAGCTCACCCCTAACAGGGGGGGCCGACCGGCGCAAACGCGAGACCCAGTACTTC
len: 15; v_gene: TRBV28; d_gene: TRBD2; j_gene: TRBJ2-1; abundance: once; CDR3aa: CASSLWGGRGNEQFF; CDR3nt: TGTGCCAGCAGTTTATGGGGCGGGAGGGGCAATGAGCAGTTCTTC
len: 15; v_gene: TRBV2; d_gene: TRBD2; j_gene: TRBJ2-1; abundance: NA; CDR3aa: CASTWASGSRNEQFF; CDR3nt: TGTGCCAGTACCTGGGCTAGCGGGAGTAGGAATGAGCAGTTCTTC
len: 15; v_gene: TRBV7-7; d_gene: TRBD2; j_gene: TRBJ2-1; abundance: NA; CDR3aa: CASSPMGGSWSEQFF; CDR3nt: TGTGCCAGCAGCCCCATGGGCGGGAGTTGGTCTGAGCAGTTCTTC
len: 17; v_gene: TRBV7-2; d_gene: NA; j_gene: TRBJ2-7; abundance: NA; CDR3aa: CASSLASGPLQAYEQYF; CDR3nt: TGTGCCAGCAGCTTAGCATCTGGCCCTCTCCAAGCCTACGAGCAGTACTTC
len: 14; v_gene: TRBV6-2/TRBV6-3; d_gene: NA; j_gene: TRBJ1-1; abundance: NA; CDR3aa: CASSPSGSNTEAFF; CDR3nt: TGTGCCAGCAGTCCCAGCGGGAGCAACACTGAAGCTTTCTTT
len: 14; v_gene: TRBV28; d_gene: NA; j_gene: TRBJ2-2; abundance: many; CDR3aa: CASSFEMGKGELFF; CDR3nt: TGTGCCAGCAGTTTCGAGATGGGGAAGGGGGAGCTGTTTTTT
len: 18; v_gene: TRBV21-1; d_gene: NA; j_gene: TRBJ2-5; abundance: NA; CDR3aa: CASSKNEGPDKGQETQYF; CDR3nt: TGTGCCAGCAGCAAAAACGAAGGGCCAGATAAGGGCCAAGAGACCCAGTACTTC
len: 16; v_gene: TRBV11-2; d_gene: TRBD1; j_gene: TRBJ2-3; abundance: few; CDR3aa: CASSLSTGDLTDTQYF; CDR3nt: TGTGCCAGCAGCTTATCGACAGGGGACCTCACAGATACGCAGTATTTT
len: 19; v_gene: TRBV5-1; d_gene: NA; j_gene: TRBJ2-7; abundance: NA; CDR3aa: CASTKSGTSTPLIKEEQYF; CDR3nt: TGCGCCAGCACTAAATCCGGGACTTCTACCCCCCTAATAAAAGAAGAGCAGTACTTC
len: 15; v_gene: TRBV11-2; d_gene: TRBD2; j_gene: TRBJ2-1; abundance: few; CDR3aa: CASSLRTSAYNEQFF; CDR3nt: TGTGCCAGCAGCCTCCGGACTAGCGCATACAATGAGCAGTTCTTC
len: 15; v_gene: TRBV27; d_gene: NA; j_gene: TRBJ2-7; abundance: NA; CDR3aa: CASNPYGGAVSEQYF; CDR3nt: TGTGCCAGCAACCCCTATGGGGGGGCAGTGAGCGAGCAGTACTTC
len: 16; v_gene: TRBV5-1; d_gene: TRBD1; j_gene: TRBJ1-2; abundance: NA; CDR3aa: CASSLGQGALNYGYTF; CDR3nt: TGCGCCAGCAGCCTTGGACAGGGGGCCCTAAACTATGGCTACACCTTC
len: 14; v_gene: TRBV2; d_gene: NA; j_gene: TRBJ2-7; abundance: NA; CDR3aa: CASSEPGTSAEQYF; CDR3nt: TGTGCCAGCAGTGAACCTGGCACATCGGCCGAGCAGTACTTC
len: 14; v_gene: TRBV7-2; d_gene: TRBD2; j_gene: TRBJ2-3; abundance: NA; CDR3aa: CASSWTSGADTQYF; CDR3nt: TGTGCCAGCAGCTGGACTAGCGGCGCAGATACGCAGTATTTT
len: 15; v_gene: TRBV9; d_gene: NA; j_gene: TRBJ2-5; abundance: NA; CDR3aa: CASSTGTMGQETQYF; CDR3nt: TGTGCCAGCAGCACAGGGACTATGGGACAAGAGACCCAGTACTTC
len: 15; v_gene: TRBV4-1; d_gene: NA; j_gene: TRBJ1-6; abundance: NA; CDR3aa: CASSQEGRDNSPLHF; CDR3nt: TGCGCCAGCAGCCAAGAAGGCAGGGATAATTCACCCCTCCACTTT
len: 11; v_gene: TRBV2; d_gene: NA; j_gene: TRBJ1-6; abundance: NA; CDR3aa: CASSATEPLHF; CDR3nt: TGTGCCAGCAGCGCCACAGAGCCCCTCCACTTT
len: 14; v_gene: TRBV3-1/TRBV3-2; d_gene: NA; j_gene: TRBJ2-1; abundance: NA; CDR3aa: CASSQDSQYNEQFF; CDR3nt: TGTGCCAGCAGCCAAGATTCCCAGTACAATGAGCAGTTCTTC
len: 12; v_gene: TRBV4-3; d_gene: TRBD2; j_gene: TRBJ2-1; abundance: NA; CDR3aa: CASSQAGGVPFF; CDR3nt: TGCGCCAGCAGCCAAGCGGGAGGCGTTCCGTTCTTC
len: 16; v_gene: TRBV19; d_gene: TRBD2; j_gene: TRBJ2-7; abundance: NA; CDR3aa: CASSKSSSGSTYEQYF; CDR3nt: TGTGCCAGTAGTAAGTCGTCTAGCGGGAGCACCTACGAGCAGTACTTC
len: 16; v_gene: TRBV23-1; d_gene: NA; j_gene: TRBJ2-5; abundance: once; CDR3aa: CASSPSRGISRETQYF; CDR3nt: TGCGCCAGCAGTCCCTCGAGGGGGATATCGAGGGAGACCCAGTACTTC
len: 16; v_gene: TRBV4-3; d_gene: NA; j_gene: TRBJ2-1; abundance: NA; CDR3aa: CASSQGEQALRNEQFF; CDR3nt: TGCGCCAGCAGCCAAGGGGAACAGGCGTTACGGAATGAGCAGTTCTTC
len: 13; v_gene: TRBV2; d_gene: NA; j_gene: TRBJ2-1; abundance: NA; CDR3aa: CAIVTFSYNEQFF; CDR3nt: TGTGCCATCGTGACATTCTCCTACAATGAGCAGTTCTTC
len: 15; v_gene: TRBV7-3; d_gene: NA; j_gene: TRBJ1-3; abundance: NA; CDR3aa: CASSPMGSSGNTIYF; CDR3nt: TGTGCCAGCAGCCCCATGGGAAGCTCTGGAAACACCATATATTTT
len: 18; v_gene: TRBV24-1; d_gene: NA; j_gene: TRBJ2-7; abundance: NA; CDR3aa: CATSDLQAQEGNHYEQYF; CDR3nt: TGTGCCACCAGTGATTTGCAGGCTCAGGAGGGTAATCACTACGAGCAGTACTTC
len: 14; v_gene: TRBV9; d_gene: NA; j_gene: TRBJ2-7; abundance: few; CDR3aa: CASSVDPTLGEQYF; CDR3nt: TGTGCCAGCAGCGTAGACCCCACCTTGGGCGAGCAGTACTTC
len: 15; v_gene: TRBV28; d_gene: NA; j_gene: TRBJ1-3; abundance: NA; CDR3aa: CASSFFGGSGNTIYF; CDR3nt: TGTGCCAGCAGTTTCTTTGGGGGCTCTGGAAACACCATATATTTT
len: 15; v_gene: TRBV7-2; d_gene: TRBD2; j_gene: TRBJ2-1; abundance: NA; CDR3aa: CASSLIGSGGNEQFF; CDR3nt: TGTGCCAGCAGCTTAATAGGTAGCGGGGGCAATGAGCAGTTCTTC
len: 16; v_gene: TRBV5-5; d_gene: NA; j_gene: TRBJ1-4; abundance: NA; CDR3aa: CASSLGPLTVGEKLFF; CDR3nt: TGTGCCAGCAGCTTGGGCCCCCTAACGGTCGGTGAAAAACTGTTTTTT
len: 15; v_gene: TRBV19; d_gene: TRBD2; j_gene: TRBJ2-7; abundance: NA; CDR3aa: CASSTSGTSGYEQYF; CDR3nt: TGTGCCAGTAGCACCTCCGGGACTAGCGGTTACGAGCAGTACTTC
len: 15; v_gene: TRBV5-4; d_gene: NA; j_gene: TRBJ2-7; abundance: NA; CDR3aa: CASSLGPKGSYEQYF; CDR3nt: TGTGCCAGCAGCTTGGGGCCCAAGGGGTCGTACGAGCAGTACTTC
len: 14; v_gene: TRBV6-1; d_gene: NA; j_gene: TRBJ2-3; abundance: once; CDR3aa: CASSEWMGTDTQYF; CDR3nt: TGTGCCAGCAGTGAATGGATGGGCACAGATACGCAGTATTTT
len: 15; v_gene: TRBV11-2; d_gene: NA; j_gene: TRBJ2-7; abundance: NA; CDR3aa: CASSPGDASFYEQYF; CDR3nt: TGTGCCAGCAGCCCCGGGGACGCCAGCTTCTACGAGCAGTACTTC
len: 14; v_gene: TRBV28; d_gene: NA; j_gene: TRBJ1-2; abundance: NA; CDR3aa: CASSLGGGNYGYTF; CDR3nt: TGTGCCAGCAGTTTAGGGGGGGGTAACTATGGCTACACCTTC
len: 16; v_gene: TRBV19; d_gene: TRBD2; j_gene: TRBJ2-1; abundance: few; CDR3aa: CASSPKVVAGVNEQFF; CDR3nt: TGTGCCAGTAGTCCTAAGGTGGTAGCGGGAGTGAATGAGCAGTTCTTC
len: 13; v_gene: TRBV28; d_gene: NA; j_gene: TRBJ1-6; abundance: NA; CDR3aa: CASSFDRISPLHF; CDR3nt: TGTGCCAGCAGTTTTGACCGTATTTCACCCCTCCACTTT
len: 14; v_gene: TRBV11-2; d_gene: TRBD1; j_gene: TRBJ2-7; abundance: NA; CDR3aa: CASSFNRGNNEQYF; CDR3nt: TGTGCCAGCAGCTTCAACAGGGGCAACAACGAGCAGTACTTC
len: 14; v_gene: TRBV6-2/TRBV6-3; d_gene: NA; j_gene: TRBJ2-2; abundance: NA; CDR3aa: CASSYSMPTGELFF; CDR3nt: TGTGCCAGCAGTTACTCGATGCCAACCGGGGAGCTGTTTTTT
len: 16; v_gene: TRBV9; d_gene: TRBD2; j_gene: TRBJ2-5; abundance: NA; CDR3aa: CASSDRLAGPQETQYF; CDR3nt: TGTGCCAGCAGCGATCGACTAGCGGGCCCGCAAGAGACCCAGTACTTC